The 23 T cell receptor beta chains below all came from one sample that was sequenced in a study of OX40 agonist ivuxolimab in advanced cancers. Clones were sequenced by immunoSEQ multiplex PCR, and TCRdb holds only the in-frame ones, with some missing. This table has around 100,000 clones, approximately 90% appearing once. Sequencing was performed on CD4+ or CD8+ T cells sorted from blood, taken in a trial of the OX40 agonist ivuxolimab. The receptors originated from an adult with an advanced solid tumor such as melanoma, head and neck, liver or kidney cancer.

This chain connects TRBV6-6 to TRBJ1-2; a possible D gene is TRBD1 (6 bases). Germline values: CDR1 MNHNY, CDR2 SVGAGI (reference sequence). This CDR3 has 14 amino acids. V was shortened by 7 bases and J by 8 bases, with 20 bases between the two germline ends. The CDR3 reads CASMPSSGQRGYTF. Here the CDR3 DNA reads TGTGCCAGCATGCCCTCGTCCGGACAGCGGGGCTACACCTTC.

V and J are TRBV7-9 and TRBJ2-5; D ambiguous. This CDR3 contains 13 residues. The germline V gene encodes CDR1 SEHNR and CDR2 FQNEAQ (reference sequence). Between the trimmed V and J ends, which lost 3 bases and 5 bases, there was a span of 10 bases. The DNA of the CDR3 is TGTGCCAGCAGCTTTGTTCTCGGGGAGACCCAGTACTTC. Its translation is CASSFVLGETQYF.

Here the CDR3 reads CASSTAWATEAFF. The DNA for the CDR3 is TGTGCCAGTAGTACAGCCTGGGCCACTGAAGCTTTCTTT. The rearrangement links TRBV19 to TRBJ1-1; D gene uncertain. The V and J ends lost 4 bases and 4 bases respectively, with 10 bases between them. CDR1 and CDR2 from the germline V gene are LNHDA and SQIVND (reference sequence). CDR3 length: 13 amino acids.

The chain links TRBV28 to TRBJ2-7; D is perhaps TRBD1 (6 bases). CDR3 length: 11 amino acids. Per the germline V gene, CDR1 is MDHEN and CDR2 is SYDVKM. The V end lost 8 bases, the J end lost 12 bases, and 17 bases lay between the germline ends. Here the CDR3 DNA reads TGTGCCAGCGTAATTCAGGGGCGCATGTACTTC. Translating it yields CASVIQGRMYF.

The V gene is TRBV5-4, the J gene TRBJ1-2, with D unresolved. The germline V gene has CDR1 SGHNT and CDR2 YYREEE (reference sequence). The CDR3 is 15 residues long. Trimming took 1 base from V and 2 from J, leaving 12 bases between them. The CDR3 DNA reads as TGTGCCAGCAGCTTGAAACAATCGGCGAACTATGGCTACACCTTC. Protein: CASSLKQSANYGYTF.

The rearrangement uses TRBV4-1 and TRBJ2-6; 7 bases match TRBD1. The germline V gene has CDR1 MGHRA and CDR2 YSYEKL. This CDR3 has 16 residues. V dropped 8 bases and J dropped 0; count of bases not matched to a gene: 7. The CDR3 region is CASGQVSSSGANVLTF. CDR3 DNA sequence: TGCGCCAGCGGACAGGTTTCCAGCTCTGGGGCCAACGTCCTGACTTTC.

Written as DNA, the CDR3 is TGCGCCAGCAGCTTGTTCGCACTAGCTCCTAGCTCCTACAATGAGCAGTTCTTC. Translated, it gives CASSLFALAPSSYNEQFF. The chain has TRBV5-1 and TRBJ2-1; possible D gene TRBD2, 6 bases. This CDR3 contains 18 residues. CDR1 and CDR2 from the germline V gene are SGHRS and YFSETQ. Between the trimmed V and J ends, which lost 1 base and 0 bases, there was a span of 17 bases.

This chain uses TRBV19 with TRBJ1-5; TRBD1 is a possible D gene (5 bases). Per the germline V gene, CDR1 is LNHDA and CDR2 is SQIVND (reference sequence). This CDR3 region has 16 residues. Trimming took off 2 bases at V and 1 base at J, with 12 bases between the two ends. CDR3 sequence reads: CASSIWGKGSNQPQHF. CDR3 DNA sequence: TGTGCCAGTAGTATATGGGGCAAGGGGAGCAATCAGCCCCAGCATTTT.

The chain carries TRBV18 and TRBJ2-1; unclear D gene. V lost 1 base and J 4 bases, leaving 11 bases between the germline ends. The CDR3 has 15 amino acids. Germline V lookup: CDR1 KGHSH, CDR2 LQKENI. The DNA of the CDR3 is TGTGCCAGCTCACCACGAACAAGGAATTACAATGAGCAGTTCTTC. This gives the protein CASSPRTRNYNEQFF.

V usage is TRBV28 and J usage is TRBJ1-2; no reliable D call. The V end lost 4 bases, the J end lost 4 bases, and 16 bases lay between the germline ends. The CDR3 loop spans 15 amino acids. Germline loops: CDR1 MDHEN, CDR2 SYDVKM. The CDR3 reads CASSSSIVRFYGYTF. The CDR3 DNA is TGTGCCAGCAGTTCTTCTATTGTCCGTTTCTATGGCTACACCTTC.

The chain has TRBV7-2 and TRBJ2-1, with TRBD2 matching 8 bases. This CDR3 region has 12 residues. V was clipped by 5 bases and J by 14 bases; unmatched bases: 8. Germline V gene lookup returns CDR1 SGHTA and CDR2 FQGNSA. The CDR3 DNA follows: TGTGCCAGCAGCCAGACTTTAGCGGGAAAGTTCTTC. The encoded protein is CASSQTLAGKFF.

This chain connects TRBV7-8 to TRBJ2-1; tentatively, D is TRBD2 (5 bases). CDR3 length equals 15 residues. The germline CDR1 and CDR2 sequences are SGHVS and FQNEAQ. V was clipped by 2 bases and J by 0 bases, with 8 bases between them. The CDR3 spells CASSLLGSSYNEQFF. Written as DNA, the CDR3 is TGTGCCAGCAGCTTACTGGGGAGCTCCTACAATGAGCAGTTCTTC.

This chain connects TRBV7-2 to TRBJ2-1, with 15 bases matching TRBD2. CDR1 is SGHTA and CDR2 is FQGNSA in the germline V gene. The junction had 0 bases not matched to a gene; V was cut back by 3 bases and J by 6 bases. The CDR3 is 15 amino acids. The CDR3 protein is CASSLGLAGGNEQFF. The CDR3 coding sequence is TGTGCCAGCAGCTTGGGACTAGCGGGAGGCAATGAGCAGTTCTTC. Based on the CDR3 plus reference TRBV7-2 and TRBJ2-1, the full variable domain is GAGVSQSPSNKVTEKGKDVELRCDPISGHTALYWYRQSLGQGLEFLIYFQGNSAPDKSGLPSDRFSAERTGGSVSTLTIQRTQQEDSAVYLCASSLGLAGGNEQFFGPGTRLTVL.

This chain links TRBV14 with TRBJ1-2; no definite D call. This CDR3 comprises 14 residues. Germline CDR1 and CDR2: SGHDN and FVKESK. Trimming removed 0 bases at V and 8 bases at J, with 13 bases between. This chain's CDR3 is CASSQEGRALGYTF. CDR3 in DNA: TGTGCCAGCAGCCAAGAAGGACGGGCCTTGGGCTACACCTTC.

The chain links TRBV9 to TRBJ2-7; 7 nucleotides align to TRBD2. With V trimmed by 4 bases and J by 2 bases, 12 bases remained unmatched. This CDR3 region has 16 residues. In germline, CDR1 is SGDLS, CDR2 YYNGEE. In DNA, the CDR3 is TGTGCCAGCAGCAAATTGGGGGGGGACCCGACCTACGAGCAGTACTTC. It encodes CASSKLGGDPTYEQYF.

This CDR3 reads CASSYGQGGAEAFF. The CDR3 coding sequence is TGTGCCAGCAGTTACGGACAGGGTGGGGCTGAAGCTTTCTTT. The chain couples TRBV6-5 to TRBJ1-1, with 8 nucleotides matching TRBD1. CDR1 MNHEY and CDR2 SVGAGI come from the germline V gene. V trimming: 2 bases; J trimming: 6 bases; junction bases outside the gene matches: 5. The CDR3 sequence is 14 residues long.

The CDR3: CASSQDYGQGAFSGNTIYF. The CDR3 DNA reads as TGCGCCAGCAGCCAAGATTACGGCCAGGGGGCTTTCTCTGGAAACACCATATATTTT. V gene TRBV4-3 combines with J gene TRBJ1-3; 8 bases map to TRBD1. The CDR3 totals 19 residues. Unmatched junction bases numbered 10, after V lost 0 bases and J lost 0 bases. CDR1 is LGHNA, CDR2 YSLEER, per germline.

This clone was picked up one time. This chain uses TRBV11-2 with TRBJ2-5; D is undetermined. CDR1 SGHAT and CDR2 FQNNGV come from the germline V gene. The CDR3 covers 12 residues. Trimming removed 1 base from V and 10 bases from J, with 10 bases in between. CDR3 nucleotide sequence: TGTGCCAGCAGCTTAGGCGGCCCAGGCCAGTACTTC. Its protein product is CASSLGGPGQYF. The whole variable domain, filled in from reference TRBV11-2 and TRBJ2-5, reads EAGVAQSPRYKIIEKRQSVAFWCNPISGHATLYWYQQILGQGPKLLIQFQNNGVVDDSQLPKDRFSAERLKGVDSTLKIQPAKLEDSAVYLCASSLGGPGQYFGPGTRLLVL.

The J gene is TRBJ2-4, the V gene TRBV4-3; possible D gene TRBD2, 6 bases. Trimming shortened V by 4 bases and J by 2 bases, and 18 bases separated the two germline ends. Germline-derived CDR1 and CDR2 are LGHNA and YSLEER. The CDR3 has 17 amino acids. CDR3 bases: TGCGCCAGCAGCCCAAGGGTGGGAGGCTCATCCAAAAACATTCAGTACTTC. Translated: CASSPRVGGSSKNIQYF.

The genes are TRBV18 and TRBJ2-5; the match to TRBD1 covers 9 bases. Per the germline V gene, CDR1 is KGHSH and CDR2 is LQKENI. The CDR3 has 15 amino acids. The junction had 7 bases not matched to a gene; V was cut back by 4 bases and J by 4 bases. CDR3 sequence: CASSHGQGMRETQYF. The CDR3 bases are TGTGCCAGCTCACACGGACAGGGGATGAGAGAGACCCAGTACTTC.

This chain connects TRBV5-1 to TRBJ2-1; D ambiguous. CDR3 length equals 16 residues. Germline CDR1 reads SGHRS; CDR2 reads YFSETQ. Trimming took 1 base from V and 5 from J, leaving 16 bases between them. CDR3 nucleotides: TGCGCCAGCAGCTTGTTACCTCTAAAAGGAGACAATGAGCAGTTCTTC. Translation: CASSLLPLKGDNEQFF. Full variable domain (remainder filled in from reference TRBV5-1 and TRBJ2-1): KAGVTQTPRYLIKTRGQQVTLSCSPISGHRSVSWYQQTPGQGLQFLFEYFSETQRNKGNFPGRFSGRQFSNSRSEMNVSTLELGDSALYLCASSLLPLKGDNEQFFGPGTRLTVL.

The V gene is TRBV9, the J gene TRBJ1-2, with 7 bases that match TRBD1. Germline loops: CDR1 SGDLS, CDR2 YYNGEE. J was trimmed by 6 bases and V by 0 bases; bases with no gene match: 5. The CDR3 has 14 residues. CDR3 amino acids: CASSVEGGANGYTF. CDR3 DNA sequence: TGTGCCAGCAGCGTAGAAGGGGGCGCTAATGGCTACACCTTC.

The rearrangement uses TRBV5-1 and TRBJ1-4; the D is unclear. The V gene's germline CDR1 is SGHRS and CDR2 YFSETQ. This CDR3 has 18 amino acids. V lost 3 bases, J lost 0 bases, and 18 bases lay in between. This CDR3 is CASSSLPIDAPTNEKLFF. The CDR3 DNA reads as TGCGCCAGCAGCTCCCTGCCCATAGATGCCCCAACTAATGAAAAACTGTTTTTT.